This T cell receptor (beta chain) was found in a study of T cell responses to AZD1222 COVID-19 vaccine. Overall study context: The study pooled second doses at about 4 or about 12 weeks. Study findings and constraints: No repertoire was sampled before or during the peak T cell response, only after it. The study reported that nearly half of spike-specific TCRs target unmutated variant regions.

Germline CDR1 reads SGHVS; CDR2 reads FQNEAQ. The CDR3 contains 14 residues. The V end lost 5 bases, the J end lost 3 bases, and 12 bases lay between the germline ends. For this clone: Its antigen remains unknown.

The protocol was immunoSEQ multiplex PCR, while the TCRdb copy is restricted to in-frame clones and leaves out a portion. The sample has some 100,000 clones, just under 90% seen once. The source of this sequence is an adult in good health. The sequences come from peripheral blood, collected on day 0 of AZD1222 vaccination. The chain is built from TRBV7-8 and TRBJ2-3, with D maybe TRBD1 (5 bases). Here the CDR3 reads CASSAADTTDTQYF. The CDR3 nucleotides are TGTGCCAGCAGCGCCGCGGACACGACAGATACGCAGTATTTT. Full variable domain (missing parts from reference TRBV7-8 and TRBJ2-3): GAGVSQSPRYKVAKRGQDVALRCDPISGHVSLFWYQQALGQGPEFLTYFQNEAQLDKSGLPSDRFFAERPEGSVSTLKIQRTQQEDSAVYLCASSAADTTDTQYFGPGTRLTVL.